Ten or more counts support the clone carrying this T cell receptor (beta chain). Antigen: not known. Amplified TCR beta CDR3 regions derived from RNA transcripts. In the first-round RT-PCR of the TCR CDR3, the HTBI primer set was used. TCRdb used MiXCR to reprocess the multiplex PCR reads, holding one entry per CDR3 protein. The sample carries about 520,000 distinct CDR3 sequences, around a quarter recorded once. Ophthalmopathy cases met thresholds of Clinical Activity Score at least 3, NOSPECS grade at least 4 and duration under 3 months. The record originates from a study of T cells in Graves' hyperthyroidism and ophthalmopathy. Study as a whole: Peripheral blood sampling occurred at initial diagnosis, before any treatment.

J lost 2 bases, V lost 7 bases, and 5 bases had no gene match. The CDR3 extends over 15 amino acids. Looked up from germline, CDR1 is SNHLY and CDR2 is FYNNEI. General study findings and limits: Most clonotypes that expanded in the thyroid above 0.001 also showed up in blood.

Sequenced material: blood. The receptor's source is a woman younger than 45 with Graves' ophthalmopathy. The chain has TRBV2 and TRBJ2-5; 12 bases are shared with TRBD2. In DNA, the CDR3 is TGTGCCAGCACAATGACTAGCGGGGGACAAGAGACCCAGTACTTC. Protein: CASTMTSGGQETQYF.